This paragraph covers one T cell receptor beta chain sequence. This sample was taken from a study of control samples from healthy donors and cancer patients. Germline lookup yields CDR1 ENHRY and CDR2 SYGVKD. CDR3 length: 13 amino acids. The V and J ends lost 3 bases and 6 bases respectively, with 11 bases between them. Only in-frame clones appear in the TCRdb table, and some are missing; sequencing was by immunoSEQ multiplex PCR. The table has just over 15,000 clones, 75% to 90% seen once. V usage is TRBV10-3 and J usage is TRBJ1-1; possibly TRBD1 for D (6 bases). The clonotype comes from a woman aged 65 to 85 with colorectal cancer. Sequenced material: PBMCs. The CDR3 nucleotides read TGTGCCATCAGTGAAGGGGGAGGCGCTGAAGCTTTCTTT. It translates to CAISEGGGAEAFF.